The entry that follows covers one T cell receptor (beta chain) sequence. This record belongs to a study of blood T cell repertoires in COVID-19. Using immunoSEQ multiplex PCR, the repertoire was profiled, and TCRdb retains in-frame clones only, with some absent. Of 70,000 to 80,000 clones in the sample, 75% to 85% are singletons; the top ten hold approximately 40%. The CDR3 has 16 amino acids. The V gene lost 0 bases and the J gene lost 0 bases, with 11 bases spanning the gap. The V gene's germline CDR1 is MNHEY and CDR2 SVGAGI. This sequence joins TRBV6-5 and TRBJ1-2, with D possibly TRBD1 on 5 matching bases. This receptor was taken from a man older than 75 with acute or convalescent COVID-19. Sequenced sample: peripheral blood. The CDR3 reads CASSYSAQAPNYGYTF. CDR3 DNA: TGTGCCAGCAGTTACTCGGCACAGGCTCCTAACTATGGCTACACCTTC.